The entry below gives a single T cell receptor (beta chain) sequence along with its context. Its target is unknown. This entry comes from a study of CD8 T cells in ankylosing spondylitis. The study, taken as a whole, reports: Some of these motif variants have turned up before, in reports on reactive arthritis synovial fluid and blood. What appeared characteristic of ankylosing spondylitis blood was a TCR beta motif of fewer than ten highly homologous variants.

TCRdb redid the calling of the 5' RACE reads with MiXCR, one entry per CDR3 protein. The sample has 220,000 or so distinct CDR3 sequences; around 20% are singletons. The CDR3 sequence is 16 residues long. J lost 1 base, V lost 3 bases, and 6 bases had no gene match. Germline-derived CDR1 and CDR2 are LGHDT and YNNKEL (reference sequence). The source of this sequence is a male donor with ankylosing spondylitis. The sample comprised blood, either unsorted or a sorted T cell fraction (not recorded which). The chain combines TRBV3-1 with TRBJ2-5; 9 bases agree with TRBD2. Here the CDR3 DNA reads TGTGCCAGCAGCCACCCTCTAGCGGGGATCCAAGAGACCCAGTACTTC. It is translated as CASSHPLAGIQETQYF.